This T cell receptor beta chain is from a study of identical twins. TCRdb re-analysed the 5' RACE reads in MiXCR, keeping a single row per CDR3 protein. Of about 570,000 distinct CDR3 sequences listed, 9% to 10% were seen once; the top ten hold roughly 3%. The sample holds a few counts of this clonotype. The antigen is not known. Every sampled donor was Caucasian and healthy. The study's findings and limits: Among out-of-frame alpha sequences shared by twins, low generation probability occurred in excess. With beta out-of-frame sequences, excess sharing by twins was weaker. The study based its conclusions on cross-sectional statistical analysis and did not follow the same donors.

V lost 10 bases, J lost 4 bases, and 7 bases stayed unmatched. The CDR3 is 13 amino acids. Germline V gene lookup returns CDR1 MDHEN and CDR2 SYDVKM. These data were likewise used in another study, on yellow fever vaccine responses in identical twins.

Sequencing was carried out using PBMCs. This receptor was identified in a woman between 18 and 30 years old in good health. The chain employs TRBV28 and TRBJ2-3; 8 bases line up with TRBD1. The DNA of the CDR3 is TGTGCCAACCCAGGGGGCGTCGCAGATACGCAGTATTTT. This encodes CANPGGVADTQYF.